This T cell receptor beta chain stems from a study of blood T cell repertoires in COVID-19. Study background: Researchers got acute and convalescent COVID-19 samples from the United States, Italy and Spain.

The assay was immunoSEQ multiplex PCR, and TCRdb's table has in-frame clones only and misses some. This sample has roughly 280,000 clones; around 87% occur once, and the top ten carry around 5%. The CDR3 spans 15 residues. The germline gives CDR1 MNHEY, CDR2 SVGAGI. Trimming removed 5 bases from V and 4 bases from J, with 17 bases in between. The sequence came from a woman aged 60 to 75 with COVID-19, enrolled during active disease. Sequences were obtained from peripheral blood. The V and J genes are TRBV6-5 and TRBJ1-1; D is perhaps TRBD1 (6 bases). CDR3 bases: TGTGCCAGCAGTCGACCGACAGGTATGGGCACTGAAGCTTTCTTT. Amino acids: CASSRPTGMGTEAFF.